This T cell receptor (beta chain) emerged from a study of T cells in localized non-small cell lung cancer. Note on this clone: Its matching antigen is unknown.

Only in-frame clones appear in the TCRdb table, and some are missing; sequencing was by immunoSEQ multiplex PCR. Of some 21,000 clones listed, 80% to 95% are singletons. Study outcomes and limitations: Among the top 100 tumor clones, a median around 62 appeared in adjacent lung.

Sequenced material: peripheral blood, taken before any cancer treatment. The sequence was collected from a male donor at least 60 years old with stage I squamous cell lung carcinoma.

The CDR3 sequence: CASSLDHAWEPQHF. The CDR3, as DNA: TGTGCCAGCAGCTTAGACCACGCCTGGGAGCCCCAGCATTTT. This rearrangement joins TRBV7-2 to TRBJ1-5, with unresolved D. Germline CDR1 reads SGHTA; CDR2 reads FQGNSA. The V end lost 1 base, the J end lost 8 bases, and 12 bases lay between the germline ends. The CDR3 totals 14 residues.